This TCR beta chain emerged from a study of tissue T cells after allogeneic stem cell transplantation. Assay used: immunoSEQ multiplex PCR; TCRdb lists only in-frame clones, some missing. The profile shows some 7,000 clones, around 50% of them singletons. Regarding time point: mouse harvest day 7 after allogeneic transplant. Mouse grafts combined 10^7 T-cell-depleted bone marrow cells with 10^6 splenic CD5+ T cells. Tissues came from B6→BALB/c major-mismatch GVHD mice at day 7 or 14. This CDR3 contains 12 residues. Germline V lookup: CDR1 KGHTA, CDR2 FQNQQP. As to this clone: The antigen is not known. Any gene name here is a mouse gene name. Read data end 1 residue before the CDR3 end; the end is taken from the germline J gene.

Broader study findings: Alloreactivity or antigen specificity of tissue TCRs was not determined; some clones might be host cells. Shared clones across patients were few; motif clustering revealed tissue-specific shared signatures. Only a limited share of tissue TCRs appeared in blood or spleen.

This chain connects TRBV23 to TRBJ2-2. Sequencing was carried out using lymph node tissue. The sequence was collected from a female BALB/c mouse given C57BL/6 T cells with graft-versus-host disease after an allogeneic hematopoietic cell transplant. CDR3: CSSSQDTGQLYF. Incomplete CDR3 DNA: TGCTCCAGCAGCCAAGACACCGGGCAGCTCTAC. The complete variable domain, with remaining parts taken from reference TRBV23 and TRBJ2-2, reads DAAVTQKPRYLIKMKGQEAEMKCIPEKGHTAVFWYQQKQSKELKFLIYFQNQQPLDQIDMVKERFSAVCPSSSLCSLGIRTCEAEDSALYLCSSSQDTGQLYFGEGSKLTVL.